This TCR beta chain was recorded in a study of tumor-infiltrating lymphocytes in localized non-small cell lung cancer. Study information: From each patient, both tumor and uninvolved lung, non-adjacent to tumor, were sampled.

Germline-derived CDR1 and CDR2 are KGHSH and LQKENI. The CDR3 spans 14 residues. The V segment lost 4 bases and the J segment 4 bases; nucleotides outside the gene matches: 5. The protocol was immunoSEQ multiplex PCR, while the TCRdb copy is restricted to in-frame clones and leaves out a portion. The sample has roughly 24,000 clones; approximately 71% are singletons. Study-level results: TCRbeta sequencing showed higher T cell infiltration in tumors than uninvolved lung. TCR sequencing covered a subset of patients with enough tissue.

On this clone itself: Antigen: not known.

This chain connects TRBV18 to TRBJ2-7, with TRBD2 matching 9 bases. This sequence originates from a human donor with non-small cell lung cancer. The source material was lung tumor tissue. In nucleotides, the CDR3 is TGTGCCAGCTCACTAATTAGCGGGAGTTACGAGCAGTACTTC. It codes for CASSLISGSYEQYF. The complete variable domain, with remaining parts taken from reference TRBV18 and TRBJ2-7, reads NAGVMQNPRHLVRRRGQEARLRCSPMKGHSHVYWYRQLPEEGLKFMVYLQKENIIDESGMPKERFSAEFPKEGPSILRIQQVVRGDSAAYFCASSLISGSYEQYFGPGTRLTVT.